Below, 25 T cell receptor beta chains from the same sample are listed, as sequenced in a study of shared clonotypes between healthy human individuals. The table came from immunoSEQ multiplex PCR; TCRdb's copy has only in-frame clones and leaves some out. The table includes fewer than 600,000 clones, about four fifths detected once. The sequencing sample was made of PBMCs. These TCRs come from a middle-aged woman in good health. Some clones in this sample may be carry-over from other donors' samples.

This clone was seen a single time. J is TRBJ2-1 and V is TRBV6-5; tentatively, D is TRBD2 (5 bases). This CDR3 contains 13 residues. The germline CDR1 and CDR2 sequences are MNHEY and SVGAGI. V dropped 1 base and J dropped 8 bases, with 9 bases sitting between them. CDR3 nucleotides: TGTGCCAGCAGTTACTTTAGCGTTGATGAGCAGTTCTTC. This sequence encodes CASSYFSVDEQFF.

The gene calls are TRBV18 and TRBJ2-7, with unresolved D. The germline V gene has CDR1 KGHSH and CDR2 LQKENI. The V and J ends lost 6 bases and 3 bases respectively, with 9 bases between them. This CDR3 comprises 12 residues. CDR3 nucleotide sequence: TGTGCCAGCTCCCCCTTTGGCTACGAGCAGTACTTC. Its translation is CASSPFGYEQYF.

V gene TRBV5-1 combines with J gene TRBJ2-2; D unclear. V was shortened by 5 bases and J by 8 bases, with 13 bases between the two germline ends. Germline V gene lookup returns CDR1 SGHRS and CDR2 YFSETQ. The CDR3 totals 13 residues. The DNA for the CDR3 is TGCGCCAGCAGGACAACAGATGCGGGGGAGCTGTTTTTT. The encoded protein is CASRTTDAGELFF.

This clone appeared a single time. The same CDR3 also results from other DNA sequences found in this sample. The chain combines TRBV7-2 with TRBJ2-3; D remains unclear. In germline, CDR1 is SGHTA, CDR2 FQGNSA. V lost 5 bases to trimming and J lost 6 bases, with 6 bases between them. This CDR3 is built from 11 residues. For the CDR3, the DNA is TGTGCCAGCAGCCCGTGGGATACGCAGTATTTT. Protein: CASSPWDTQYF.

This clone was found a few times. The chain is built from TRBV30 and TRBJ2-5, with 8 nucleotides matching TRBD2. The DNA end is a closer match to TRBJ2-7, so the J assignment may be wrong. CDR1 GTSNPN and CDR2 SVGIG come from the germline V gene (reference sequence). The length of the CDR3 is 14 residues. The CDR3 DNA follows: TGTGCCTGGAGGCGGGGGGTAAGCACCTACGAGCAGTACTTC. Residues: CAWRRGVSTYEQYF.

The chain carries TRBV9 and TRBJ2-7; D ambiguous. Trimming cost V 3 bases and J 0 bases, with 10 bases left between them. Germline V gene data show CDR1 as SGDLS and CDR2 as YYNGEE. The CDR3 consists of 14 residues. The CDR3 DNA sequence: TGTGCCAGCAGCGAAGACCGGTACTCCTACGAGCAGTACTTC. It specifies CASSEDRYSYEQYF.

Written as DNA, the CDR3 is TGTGCCAGCAGCCGTCCGGGACAGGGGTGGTTGGACGAGCAGTACTTC. As protein: CASSRPGQGWLDEQYF. This chain joins TRBV28 and TRBJ2-7, with 10 bases matching TRBD1. This CDR3 has 16 amino acids. CDR1 and CDR2 from the germline V gene are MDHEN and SYDVKM. Trimming cost V 6 bases and J 5 bases; bases outside gene matches: 13.

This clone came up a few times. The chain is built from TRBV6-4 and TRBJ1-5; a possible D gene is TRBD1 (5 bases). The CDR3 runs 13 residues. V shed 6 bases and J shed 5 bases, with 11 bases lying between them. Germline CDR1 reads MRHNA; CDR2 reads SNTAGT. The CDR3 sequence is CASSLDSDQPQHF. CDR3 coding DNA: TGTGCCAGCAGCTTAGACAGTGATCAGCCCCAGCATTTT.

DNA for the CDR3: TGTGCCAGCAGTTTTTCTAGCGGGAGCTCCTACAATGAGCAGTTCTTC. Protein: CASSFSSGSSYNEQFF. The chain employs TRBV28 and TRBJ2-1, with 10 positions matching TRBD2. The CDR3 totals 16 residues. In germline, CDR1 is MDHEN, CDR2 SYDVKM. Unmatched junction bases numbered 2, after V lost 3 bases and J lost 0 bases.

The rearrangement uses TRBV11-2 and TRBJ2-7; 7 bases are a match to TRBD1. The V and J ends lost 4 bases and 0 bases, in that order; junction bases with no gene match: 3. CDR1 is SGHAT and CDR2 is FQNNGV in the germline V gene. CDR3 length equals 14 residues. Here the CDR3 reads CASSSDRTSYEQYF. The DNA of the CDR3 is TGTGCCAGCAGCTCGGACAGGACCTCCTACGAGCAGTACTTC. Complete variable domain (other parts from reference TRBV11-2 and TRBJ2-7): EAGVAQSPRYKIIEKRQSVAFWCNPISGHATLYWYQQILGQGPKLLIQFQNNGVVDDSQLPKDRFSAERLKGVDSTLKIQPAKLEDSAVYLCASSSDRTSYEQYFGPGTRLTVT.

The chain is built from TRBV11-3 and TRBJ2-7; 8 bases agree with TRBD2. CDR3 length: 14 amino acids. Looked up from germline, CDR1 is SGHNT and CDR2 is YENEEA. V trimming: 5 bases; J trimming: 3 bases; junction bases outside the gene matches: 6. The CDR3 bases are TGTGCCAGCAGCCCGAGCGGGAGTCTCTACGAGCAGTACTTC. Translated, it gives CASSPSGSLYEQYF.

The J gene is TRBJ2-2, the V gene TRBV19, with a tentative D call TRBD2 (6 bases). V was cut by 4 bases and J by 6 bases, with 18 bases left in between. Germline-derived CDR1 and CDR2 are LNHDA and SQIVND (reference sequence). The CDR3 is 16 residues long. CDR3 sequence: CASSREAGSGAGELFF. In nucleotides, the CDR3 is TGTGCCAGTAGTAGAGAGGCAGGGTCGGGGGCCGGGGAGCTGTTTTTT. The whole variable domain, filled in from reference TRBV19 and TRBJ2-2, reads DGGITQSPKYLFRKEGQNVTLSCEQNLNHDAMYWYRQDPGQGLRLIYYSQIVNDFQKGDIAEGYSVSREKKESFPLTVTSAQKNPTAFYLCASSREAGSGAGELFFGEGSRLTVL.

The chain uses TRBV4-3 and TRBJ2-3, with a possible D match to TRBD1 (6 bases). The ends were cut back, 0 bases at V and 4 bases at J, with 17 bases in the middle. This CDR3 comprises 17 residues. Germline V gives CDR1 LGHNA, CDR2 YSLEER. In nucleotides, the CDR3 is TGCGCCAGCAGCCAAGAATGGGGCAGGGGTAGGCCAGATACGCAGTATTTT. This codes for CASSQEWGRGRPDTQYF.

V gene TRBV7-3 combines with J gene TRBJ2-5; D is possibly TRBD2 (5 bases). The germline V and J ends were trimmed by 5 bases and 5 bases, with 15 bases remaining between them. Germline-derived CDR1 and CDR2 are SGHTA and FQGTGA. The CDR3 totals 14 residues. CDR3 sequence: CASSPRLGAETQYF. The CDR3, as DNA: TGTGCCAGCAGCCCAAGACTGGGAGCGGAGACCCAGTACTTC.

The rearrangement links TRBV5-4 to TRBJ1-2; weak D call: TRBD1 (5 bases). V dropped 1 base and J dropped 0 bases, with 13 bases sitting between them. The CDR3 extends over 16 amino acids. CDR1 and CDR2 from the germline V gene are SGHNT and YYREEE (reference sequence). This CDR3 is CASSLRLGGANYGYTF. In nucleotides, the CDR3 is TGTGCCAGCAGCTTGCGGTTGGGGGGAGCTAACTATGGCTACACCTTC.

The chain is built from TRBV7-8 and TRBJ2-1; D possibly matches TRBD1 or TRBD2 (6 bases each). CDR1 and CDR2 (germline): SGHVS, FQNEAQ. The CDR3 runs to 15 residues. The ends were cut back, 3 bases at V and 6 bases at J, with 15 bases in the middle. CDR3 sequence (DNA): TGTGCCAGCAGCTTTTCGGGGGCCGTTCCCAATGAGCAGTTCTTC. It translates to CASSFSGAVPNEQFF.

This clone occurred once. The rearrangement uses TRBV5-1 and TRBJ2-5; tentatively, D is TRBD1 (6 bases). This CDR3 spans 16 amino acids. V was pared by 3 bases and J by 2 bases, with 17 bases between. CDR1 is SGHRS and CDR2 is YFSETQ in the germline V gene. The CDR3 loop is CASSSAPLGQQETQYF. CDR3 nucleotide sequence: TGCGCCAGCAGCTCTGCTCCTCTAGGACAGCAAGAGACCCAGTACTTC.

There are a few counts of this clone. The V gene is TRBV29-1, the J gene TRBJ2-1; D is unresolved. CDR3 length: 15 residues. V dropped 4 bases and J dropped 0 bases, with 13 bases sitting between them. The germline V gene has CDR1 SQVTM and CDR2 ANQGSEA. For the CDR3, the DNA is TGCAGCGTTGGGCCAGCAGCCTCCTCCTACAATGAGCAGTTCTTC. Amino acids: CSVGPAASSYNEQFF.

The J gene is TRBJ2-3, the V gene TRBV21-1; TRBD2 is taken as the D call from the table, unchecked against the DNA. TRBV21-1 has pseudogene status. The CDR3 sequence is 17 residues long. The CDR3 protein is CASSNRTSGRPFGTQYF. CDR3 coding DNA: TGTGCCAGCAGCAACCGGACTAGCGGGCGCCCTTTTGGTACGCAGTATTTT.

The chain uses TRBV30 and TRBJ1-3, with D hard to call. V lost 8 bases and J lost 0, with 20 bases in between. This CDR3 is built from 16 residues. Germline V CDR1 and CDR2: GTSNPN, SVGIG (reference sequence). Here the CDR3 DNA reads TGTGCCGGATCAGGTTCCGGAGCTTTCTCTGGAAACACCATATATTTT. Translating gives CAGSGSGAFSGNTIYF.

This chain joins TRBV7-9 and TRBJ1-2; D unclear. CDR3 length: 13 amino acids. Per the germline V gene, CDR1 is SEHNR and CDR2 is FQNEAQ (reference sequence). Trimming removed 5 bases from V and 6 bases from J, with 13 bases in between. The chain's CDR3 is CASSATWSHGYTF. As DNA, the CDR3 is TGTGCCAGCAGCGCCACATGGTCCCATGGCTACACCTTC.

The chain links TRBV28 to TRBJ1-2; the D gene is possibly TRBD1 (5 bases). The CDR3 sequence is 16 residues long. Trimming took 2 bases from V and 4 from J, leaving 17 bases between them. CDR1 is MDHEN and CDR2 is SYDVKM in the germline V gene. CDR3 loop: CASSLGRRGLPYGYTF. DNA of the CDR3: TGTGCCAGCAGTTTAGGTCGGAGGGGCCTGCCCTATGGCTACACCTTC.

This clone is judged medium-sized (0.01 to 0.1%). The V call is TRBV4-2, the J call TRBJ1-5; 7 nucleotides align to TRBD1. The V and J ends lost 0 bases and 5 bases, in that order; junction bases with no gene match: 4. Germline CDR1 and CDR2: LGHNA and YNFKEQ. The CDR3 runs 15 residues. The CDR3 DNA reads TGTGCCAGCAGCCAAGATGAGGGGGCTCATCAGCCCCAGCATTTT. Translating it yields CASSQDEGAHQPQHF.

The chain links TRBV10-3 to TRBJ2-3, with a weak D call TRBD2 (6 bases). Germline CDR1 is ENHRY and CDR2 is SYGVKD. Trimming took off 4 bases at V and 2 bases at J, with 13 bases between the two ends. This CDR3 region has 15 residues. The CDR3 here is CAISGLAEHTDTQYF. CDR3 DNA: TGTGCCATCAGTGGATTAGCGGAACACACAGATACGCAGTATTTT.

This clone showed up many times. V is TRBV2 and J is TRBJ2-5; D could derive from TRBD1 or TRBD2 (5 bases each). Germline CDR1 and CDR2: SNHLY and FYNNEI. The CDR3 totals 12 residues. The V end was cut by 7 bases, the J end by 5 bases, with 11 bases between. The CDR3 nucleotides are TGTGCCAGCACGGGGACGGGGGAGACCCAGTACTTC. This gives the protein CASTGTGETQYF.